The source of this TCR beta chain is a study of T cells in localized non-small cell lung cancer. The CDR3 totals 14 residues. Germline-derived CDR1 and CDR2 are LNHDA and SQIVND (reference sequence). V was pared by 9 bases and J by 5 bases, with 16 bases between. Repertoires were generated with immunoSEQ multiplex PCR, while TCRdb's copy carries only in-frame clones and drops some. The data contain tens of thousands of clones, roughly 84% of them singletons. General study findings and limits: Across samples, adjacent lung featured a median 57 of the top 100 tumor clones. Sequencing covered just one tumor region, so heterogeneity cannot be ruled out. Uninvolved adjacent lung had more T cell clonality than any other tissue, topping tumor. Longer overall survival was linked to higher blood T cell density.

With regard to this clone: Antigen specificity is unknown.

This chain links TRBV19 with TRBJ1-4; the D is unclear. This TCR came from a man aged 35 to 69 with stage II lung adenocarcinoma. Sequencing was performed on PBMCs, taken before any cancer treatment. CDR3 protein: CASHHSRVNEKLFF. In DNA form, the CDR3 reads TGTGCCAGCCATCACAGCCGAGTAAATGAAAAACTGTTTTTT.